The TCR beta chain described here comes from a study of T cells in Graves' hyperthyroidism and ophthalmopathy. Study information: Prior to any treatment, at the point of initial diagnosis, peripheral blood was collected.

This clonotype was recorded at least ten times. The antigen is unknown. Study-wide findings and caveats: Ophthalmopathy was distinguished from stable hyperthyroidism by 13 V-J signatures.

There were TCR beta CDR3 regions amplified from RNA transcripts. First-round RT-PCR of the TCR CDR3 relied on the HTBI primer set. TCRdb itself ran the multiplex PCR reads through MiXCR, one entry per CDR3 protein. Of roughly 580,000 distinct CDR3 sequences in the sample, roughly 13% are singletons; the top ten hold 5% to 7%. Germline lookup yields CDR1 SGHNT and CDR2 YENEEA. V was pared by 4 bases and J by 0 bases, with 4 bases of the junction left unmatched. This CDR3 has 16 residues. Subjects aged 18 to 65 presented with newly diagnosed hyperthyroidism of less than 2 months' duration. Blood was drawn at first hyperthyroidism diagnosis, before any ophthalmopathy symptoms.

The source is a woman between 25 and 40 years old with Graves' hyperthyroidism that later progressed to Graves' ophthalmopathy. The chain employs TRBV11-3 and TRBJ2-5; TRBD2 matches at 11 bases. The source material was blood. The CDR3 loop reads CASSWTSGYNQETQYF. As DNA, the CDR3 is TGTGCCAGCAGCTGGACTAGCGGGTATAACCAAGAGACCCAGTACTTC.